The clone carrying this TCR beta chain was seen a few times. Its antigen is unidentified. This entry belongs to a study of cytomegalovirus exposure and HLA in healthy donors. Points from the study as a whole: TCR beta chains numbering more than 150 were designated cytomegalovirus-associated. CMV antigen specificity of three CMV-associated chains was confirmed in vitro.

Per germline, CDR1 MNHEY and CDR2 SMNVEV (reference sequence). The length of the CDR3 is 13 residues. Trimming left V 6 bases short and J 5 bases short, with 13 bases between. PCR primers comprised 60 Vbeta and 13 Jbeta primers. Repertoires were generated with immunoSEQ multiplex PCR, while TCRdb's copy carries only in-frame clones and drops some. The repertoire holds 150,000 to 200,000 clones, with 79% as singletons. The chain is built from TRBV27 and TRBJ1-1; D is possibly TRBD1 (5 bases). Input material: PBMCs. This TCR derives from a woman aged 30 to 39 in good health and CMV-seropositive. The CDR3, as DNA: TGTGCCAGCAGCTCGGGGGGTCGGACTGAAGCTTTCTTT. Translated, it gives CASSSGGRTEAFF.